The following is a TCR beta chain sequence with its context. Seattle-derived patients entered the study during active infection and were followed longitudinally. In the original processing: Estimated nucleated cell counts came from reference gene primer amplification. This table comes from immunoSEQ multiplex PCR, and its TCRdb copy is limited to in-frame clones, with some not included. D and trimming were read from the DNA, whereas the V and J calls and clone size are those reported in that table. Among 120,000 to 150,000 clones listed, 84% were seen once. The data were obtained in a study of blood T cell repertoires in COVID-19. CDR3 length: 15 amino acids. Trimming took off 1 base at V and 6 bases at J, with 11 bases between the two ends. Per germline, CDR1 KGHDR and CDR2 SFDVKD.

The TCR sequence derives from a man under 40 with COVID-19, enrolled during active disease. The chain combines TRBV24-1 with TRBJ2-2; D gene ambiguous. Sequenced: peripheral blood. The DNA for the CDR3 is TGTGCCACCAGTGATTTTGGGCGAGACGCCGGGGAGCTGTTTTTT. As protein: CATSDFGRDAGELFF.